This T cell receptor (beta chain) was captured by sequencing in a study of regulatory T cells in long-lasting Graves disease. The study's findings and limits: Persistent disease showed a preference for TRBV28, TRBJ1-2 and TRBJ2-5.

The TCR beta library used iRepertoire HTBI primers with Arm-PCR amplification of CDR3. TCRdb re-derived calls from the multiplex PCR reads in MiXCR, one entry per CDR3 protein. This table has 450,000 to 600,000 distinct CDR3 sequences, approximately 13% appearing once. Time point in this sample: newly diagnosed GD, antithyroid drugs for less than 3 months. There was RNA extracted from PBMCs, and the TCR library was made from it. CDR3 length equals 14 residues. Germline V gene sequence: CDR1 SGHRS, CDR2 YFSETQ. V was pared by 2 bases and J by 2 bases, with 9 bases between. With respect to this clonotype: Its antigen is undetermined.

This sample was also put to use in a study of T cells in Graves' hyperthyroidism and ophthalmopathy. That report notes: The HTBI primer set drove a first-round RT-PCR of the TCR CDR3.

This TCR was sampled from a man aged 25-45 years with Graves disease. The chain links TRBV5-1 to TRBJ2-3; D is possibly TRBD2 (5 bases). Sequences were derived from peripheral blood mononuclear cells (PBMCs), sampled at new diagnosis, from a patient treated with antithyroid drugs. The CDR3: CASSFPRDTDTQYF. CDR3 sequence (DNA): TGCGCCAGCAGCTTTCCCCGGGACACAGATACGCAGTATTTT.